This TCR beta chain was sequenced in a study of sequential checkpoint blockade in melanoma. Treatment denoted: randomized to nivolumab then ipilimumab (arm A) or the reverse (arm B). Profiled with immunoSEQ multiplex PCR; TCRdb holds only in-frame clones, not every one. The sample holds about 28,000 clones, about 88% seen once. Here the sequenced sample was CD8+ T cells sorted from blood (inferred from file names), taken from a patient given nivolumab and ipilimumab in sequence. The TCR originated in a human donor with melanoma.

CDR3 in amino acids: CSVEVGRTNYGYTF. DNA for the CDR3: TGCAGCGTGGAGGTTGGGAGGACCAACTATGGCTACACCTTC. V and J are TRBV29-1 and TRBJ1-2; D gene uncertain. Germline V gives CDR1 SQVTM, CDR2 ANQGSEA. V was trimmed by 6 bases and J by 2 bases, leaving 16 bases between them. The CDR3 is 14 residues long.